This is a list of T cell receptor beta chains from one sample in a study of blood T cells in healthy people across ages. A single record per CDR3 protein comes from TCRdb applying MiXCR to the 5' RACE reads. The sample lists 1.5 million to 2 million distinct CDR3 sequences, 49% seen once, with approximately 2.1% in the top ten. What was sequenced was blood. The receptors here all came from a woman aged 40 to 50 in good health. Each CDR3 is given with its conserved first and last residue. The D gene is left open where the match is weak. A row's size may be missing; if present it is once, few, many or a size class.

TRBJ1-2 | TRBV20-1 | . | 14 | TRBD1 | CSADSGTGISGYTF | TGCAGTGCCGACTCCGGGACAGGGATATCTGGCTACACCTTC
TRBJ1-6 | TRBV20-1 | . | 13 | . | CSAPTEGYRPLHF | TGCAGTGCTCCGACAGAGGGCTATCGTCCCCTCCACTTT
TRBJ2-7 | TRBV29-1 | . | 11 | . | CSVDDADARYF | TGCAGCGTTGACGACGCAGACGCCCGGTACTTC
TRBJ2-1 | TRBV11-3 | . | 16 | TRBD2 | CASSFHIGLAGDEQFF | TGTGCCAGCAGCTTTCATATAGGATTAGCGGGGGATGAGCAGTTCTTC
TRBJ2-1 | TRBV27 | few | 14 | . | CASTMRGDYNEQFF | TGTGCCAGCACCATGAGGGGGGATTACAATGAGCAGTTCTTC
TRBJ2-7 | TRBV28 | . | 15 | . | CASRGGKLPTSAQYF | TGTGCCAGCAGAGGGGGAAAACTACCCACTTCGGCGCAGTACTTC
TRBJ2-7 | TRBV2 | . | 13 | . | CASRETGVYEQYF | TGTGCCAGCAGAGAAACCGGGGTCTACGAGCAGTACTTC
TRBJ1-6 | TRBV6-6 | . | 14 | . | CASTQGSYNSPLHF | TGTGCCAGCACTCAGGGGTCTTATAATTCACCCCTCCACTTT
TRBJ2-5 | TRBV7-2 | . | 16 | TRBD2 | CASSTTSGVGQETQYF | TGTGCCAGCAGCACGACTAGCGGGGTTGGGCAAGAGACCCAGTACTTC
TRBJ1-5 | TRBV20-1 | . | 13 | . | CSARGPGNQPQHF | TGCAGTGCTAGGGGGCCGGGCAATCAGCCCCAGCATTTT
TRBJ2-3 | TRBV20-1 | few | 14 | . | CSAPKGRASDTQYF | TGCAGTGCTCCTAAAGGGCGGGCTTCAGATACGCAGTATTTT
TRBJ1-2 | TRBV29-1 | . | 14 | TRBD1 | CSVAGRGQIYGYTF | TGCAGCGTTGCGGGCAGGGGGCAGATATATGGCTACACCTTC
TRBJ1-2 | TRBV4-1 | . | 19 | TRBD1 | CASSQDWGGTGQRGYGYTF | TGCGCCAGCAGCCAAGATTGGGGGGGGACAGGTCAACGGGGCTATGGCTACACCTTC
TRBJ2-4 | TRBV7-2 | . | 16 | . | CASSLGGARTGNIQYF | TGTGCCAGCAGCCTAGGGGGGGCGAGGACGGGAAACATTCAGTACTTC
TRBJ2-4 | TRBV5-4 | . | 15 | TRBD2 | CASSHEVGGADIQYF | TGTGCCAGCAGCCACGAGGTCGGGGGGGCGGACATTCAGTACTTC
TRBJ2-1 | TRBV20-1 | . | 14 | . | CSASGDLSINEQFF | TGCAGTGCTAGCGGGGATCTATCTATCAATGAGCAGTTCTTC
TRBJ1-1 | TRBV5-4 | . | 15 | . | CASSGERQLNTEAFF | TGTGCCAGCAGCGGGGAACGACAGCTGAACACTGAAGCTTTCTTT
TRBJ1-2 | TRBV10-3 | few | 15 | TRBD1 | CASSPGQLANYGYTF | TGTGCCAGCTCCCCGGGACAGTTAGCTAACTATGGCTACACCTTC
TRBJ2-5 | TRBV29-1 | few | 11 | . | CSVRTEETQYF | TGCAGCGTTCGGACAGAGGAGACCCAGTACTTC
TRBJ2-7 | TRBV4-1 | . | 14 | TRBD1 | CASSQGQSRYEQYF | TGCGCCAGCAGCCAGGGACAGAGTAGGTACGAGCAGTACTTC
TRBJ2-5 | TRBV29-1 | . | 11 | . | CSVGIGETQYF | TGCAGCGTTGGAATAGGGGAGACCCAGTACTTC
TRBJ2-5 | TRBV12-3/TRBV12-4 | many | 14 | TRBD1 | CASSLLQGQETQYF | TGTGCCAGCAGTTTACTACAGGGGCAAGAGACCCAGTACTTC
TRBJ2-3 | TRBV20-1 | . | 16 | TRBD2 | CSAREWTSGLSGTQYF | TGCAGTGCTAGAGAGTGGACTAGCGGGCTATCGGGTACGCAGTATTTT
TRBJ2-1 | TRBV20-1 | . | 17 | TRBD2 | CSASILAGGLTVNEQFF | TGCAGTGCTAGTATATTAGCGGGGGGACTGACGGTCAATGAGCAGTTCTTT
TRBJ2-3 | TRBV20-1 | . | 14 | TRBD2 | CSAKRGPRTDTQYF | TGCAGTGCAAAGCGGGGGCCGCGCACGGATACGCAGTATTTT
TRBJ2-1 | TRBV7-8 | . | 17 | . | CASSLLATVNPSNEQFF | TGTGCCAGCAGCTTATTGGCGACGGTAAATCCTAGTAATGAGCAGTTCTTC
TRBJ2-1 | TRBV12-5 | few | 16 | . | CASGPGSQGLYNEQFF | TGTGCTAGTGGCCCCGGCTCACAGGGATTATACAATGAGCAGTTCTTC
TRBJ2-1 | TRBV5-1 | . | 16 | TRBD2 | CASGLAGLAGHNEQFF | TGCGCCAGCGGCTTGGCGGGACTAGCGGGCCACAATGAGCAGTTCTTC
TRBJ2-5 | TRBV7-2 | . | 16 | TRBD1 | CASSPRTGLLSETQYF | TGTGCCAGCAGCCCCCGGACAGGGTTACTCTCAGAGACCCAGTACTTC
TRBJ2-3 | TRBV5-6 | . | 15 | . | CASSLGSQRPDTQYF | TGTGCCAGCAGCTTGGGGTCTCAAAGGCCAGATACGCAGTATTTT
TRBJ1-4 | TRBV7-6 | once | 17 | . | CASSLSWAERTNEKLFF | TGTGCCAGCAGCTTAAGTTGGGCGGAGCGGACTAATGAAAAACTGTTTTTT
TRBJ2-7 | TRBV7-2 | . | 16 | . | CASSKNRDSRDYEQYF | TGTGCCAGCAGCAAAAACCGGGACTCCCGCGACTACGAGCAGTACTTC
TRBJ2-1 | TRBV7-3 | once | 18 | TRBD2 | CASSLTPLGAGGQNEQFF | TGTGCCAGCAGCTTAACCCCCCTGGGAGCGGGGGGGCAGAATGAGCAGTTCTTC
TRBJ1-4 | TRBV27 | . | 15 | . | CASSRSGTTNEKLFF | TGTGCCAGCAGCCGAAGTGGAACAACTAATGAAAAACTGTTTTTT
TRBJ2-5 | TRBV14 | . | 15 | . | CASSQADMFQETQYF | TGTGCCAGCAGCCAAGCCGACATGTTCCAAGAGACCCAGTACTTC
TRBJ2-5 | TRBV5-1 | few | 14 | . | CASSLWVNGETQYF | TGCGCCAGCAGCTTGTGGGTAAATGGAGAGACCCAGTACTTC
TRBJ1-1 | TRBV20-1 | . | 15 | TRBD1 | CSARSGRGRVAEAFF | TGCAGTGCTAGAAGTGGCAGGGGGCGTGTAGCTGAAGCTTTCTTT
TRBJ2-1 | TRBV4-2 | few | 15 | . | CASSQGAVTGKTQFF | TGTGCCAGCAGCCAAGGGGCGGTTACGGGGAAGACCCAGTTCTTC
TRBJ2-5 | TRBV4-1 | . | 14 | . | CASSQVIGWETQYF | TGCGCCAGCAGCCAAGTTATAGGGTGGGAGACCCAGTACTTC
TRBJ2-3 | TRBV7-9 | . | 19 | . | CASSLARRVVATSTDTQYF | TGTGCCAGCAGCTTAGCAAGGCGGGTCGTCGCGACTAGCACAGATACGCAGTATTTT
TRBJ1-2 | TRBV5-1 | . | 14 | . | CASSFAGSRYGYTF | TGCGCCAGCAGCTTCGCCGGGAGCCGGTATGGCTACACCTTC
TRBJ1-2 | TRBV5-6 | . | 15 | . | CASSLTSGRAYGYTF | TGTGCCAGCAGCTTGACCTCGGGCCGTGCGTATGGCTACACCTTC
TRBJ2-3 | TRBV27 | . | 13 | TRBD2 | CASSLREREPQYF | TGTGCCAGCAGTTTGAGGGAGCGGGAGCCGCAGTATTTT